The 25 T cell receptor beta chains in this list originate from one sample, sequenced in a study of blood T cell repertoires in COVID-19. Libraries were prepared by immunoSEQ multiplex PCR; TCRdb keeps only in-frame clonotypes and omits some of them. Here the sample spans under 200,000 clones, 80% to 90% being singletons. Input material: PBMCs or T cells enriched from blood (not recorded which). All receptors come from a woman aged 45-59 years who had recovered from COVID-19.

The chain recombines TRBV11-3 with TRBJ2-1; the match to TRBD1 covers 12 bases. This CDR3 has 17 residues. Germline CDR1 and CDR2: SGHNT and YENEEA. V lost 5 bases and J lost 6; bases outside the gene matches: 11. The CDR3 spells CASSQRSGTGGSNEQFF. The CDR3 DNA reads as TGTGCCAGCAGCCAAAGATCCGGGACAGGGGGCTCCAATGAGCAGTTCTTC. Based on the CDR3 plus reference TRBV11-3 and TRBJ2-1, the full variable domain is EAGVVQSPRYKIIEKKQPVAFWCNPISGHNTLYWYLQNLGQGPELLIRYENEEAVDDSQLPKDRFSAERLKGVDSTLKIQPAELGDSAVYLCASSQRSGTGGSNEQFFGPGTRLTVL.

A single count supports this clone. V usage is TRBV5-1 and J usage is TRBJ1-1; D gene uncertain. V was clipped by 5 bases and J by 9 bases, with 14 bases between them. Germline V gene data show CDR1 as SGHRS and CDR2 as YFSETQ. The CDR3 is 12 amino acids. The CDR3 is CASRAEGPKAFF. CDR3 nucleotide sequence: TGCGCCAGCAGGGCGGAGGGTCCGAAAGCTTTCTTT.

The rearrangement uses TRBV10-3 and TRBJ2-2; 12 bases match TRBD1. With V trimmed by 6 bases and J by 1 base, 12 bases remained unmatched. Germline lookup yields CDR1 ENHRY and CDR2 SYGVKD. The length of the CDR3 is 19 residues. The CDR3 protein is CAIRGTGGNGHMNTGELFF. As DNA, the CDR3 is TGTGCCATCAGAGGGACAGGGGGCAATGGGCACATGAACACCGGGGAGCTGTTTTTT.

This clone has only one observation. J is TRBJ2-5 and V is TRBV5-1; no clear D. Trimming shortened V by 0 bases and J by 0 bases, and 9 bases separated the two germline ends. The V gene's germline CDR1 is SGHRS and CDR2 YFSETQ. The CDR3 loop spans 15 amino acids. The CDR3 is CASSLEQLYQETQYF. CDR3 sequence (DNA): TGCGCCAGCAGCTTGGAACAATTGTACCAAGAGACCCAGTACTTC.

The chain has TRBV29-1 and TRBJ1-5, with D possibly matching TRBD1 (5 bases). Germline V lookup: CDR1 SQVTM, CDR2 ANQGSEA. The CDR3 length is 13 residues. V lost 4 bases to trimming and J lost 2 bases, with 9 bases between them. The CDR3 sequence: CSVADSGNQPQHF. In DNA form, the CDR3 reads TGCAGCGTTGCAGACAGCGGCAATCAGCCCCAGCATTTT.

This chain uses TRBV27 with TRBJ2-7; the match to TRBD1 covers 10 bases. The V gene end was trimmed by 5 bases and the J gene end by 4 bases; junction bases not matched to a gene: 5. CDR3 length equals 14 residues. Germline values: CDR1 MNHEY, CDR2 SMNVEV (reference sequence). CDR3 DNA sequence: TGTGCCAGCAGTAGGGGACAGGGGTTTTACGAGCAGTACTTC. It specifies CASSRGQGFYEQYF.

V and J are TRBV9 and TRBJ1-2, with D perhaps TRBD1 (5 bases). CDR1 is SGDLS and CDR2 is YYNGEE in the germline V gene. This CDR3 has 15 amino acids. The V end lost 0 bases, the J end lost 8 bases, and 17 bases lay between the germline ends. CDR3 nucleotide sequence: TGTGCCAGCAGCGTAGCTTTTACAACAGGCTCAGGCTACACCTTC. It specifies CASSVAFTTGSGYTF.

In its sample, this clone was seen a few times. The chain recombines TRBV29-1 with TRBJ1-2, with TRBD1 matching over 8 bases. The germline V gene has CDR1 SQVTM and CDR2 ANQGSEA. Germline trimming cut 7 bases from V and 0 bases from J; bases unmatched to any gene: 4. The CDR3 spans 13 residues. The DNA of the CDR3 is TGCAGCGCCACAGGGGGAGCTAACTATGGCTACACCTTC. Its translation: CSATGGANYGYTF.

The V call is TRBV7-2, the J call TRBJ1-2; D gene ambiguous. This CDR3 is built from 16 residues. CDR1 is SGHTA and CDR2 is FQGNSA in the germline V gene. The V end was cut by 3 bases, the J end by 1 base, with 15 bases between. DNA for the CDR3: TGTGCCAGCAGCTTGAACGGCGGGCAGATTAACTATGGCTACACCTTC. This translates into CASSLNGGQINYGYTF.

The chain has TRBV3-1 (or the pseudogene TRBV3-2) and TRBJ1-1, with D unclear. Trimming took off 6 bases at V and 2 bases at J, with 10 bases between the two ends. Germline V gives CDR1 LGHDT, CDR2 YNNKEL (reference sequence). This CDR3 is built from 13 residues. The CDR3, as DNA: TGTGCCAGCAGGTTCGGACTAAACACTGAAGCTTTCTTT. Its translation: CASRFGLNTEAFF.

The gene calls are TRBV2 and TRBJ2-2; D is unclear. The CDR3 totals 14 residues. Germline V gene sequence: CDR1 SNHLY, CDR2 FYNNEI. With 1 base removed from V and 7 bases from J, the gap between germline ends came to 10 bases. CDR3 sequence: CASSEEATIGELFF. As DNA, the CDR3 is TGTGCCAGCAGTGAAGAGGCGACAATCGGGGAGCTGTTTTTT.

V gene TRBV9 combines with J gene TRBJ1-3, with D perhaps matching TRBD1 (6 bases). The V and J ends lost 3 bases and 2 bases respectively, with 9 bases between them. CDR3 length: 14 residues. Germline V gives CDR1 SGDLS, CDR2 YYNGEE. The CDR3: CASSDPGAGNTIYF. The CDR3 bases are TGTGCCAGCAGCGATCCAGGGGCTGGAAACACCATATATTTT.

V gene TRBV29-1 combines with J gene TRBJ1-2; the match to TRBD1 covers 12 bases. Germline trimming cut 3 bases from V and 6 bases from J; bases unmatched to any gene: 5. Germline CDR1 is SQVTM and CDR2 is ANQGSEA. The CDR3 length is 14 residues. The CDR3 is CSVERDRGPDGYTF. DNA for the CDR3: TGCAGCGTTGAGAGGGACAGGGGGCCAGATGGCTACACCTTC.

The chain uses TRBV2 and TRBJ2-7; TRBD2 matches 11 bases. The length of the CDR3 is 13 residues. V dropped 6 bases and J dropped 5; count of bases not matched to a gene: 3. Germline lookup yields CDR1 SNHLY and CDR2 FYNNEI. The CDR3 DNA follows: TGTGCCAGCAGGACTAGCGGGATCCACGAGCAGTACTTC. Protein sequence: CASRTSGIHEQYF.

The chain links TRBV5-8 to TRBJ2-7, with a possible D match to TRBD1 (5 bases). V was trimmed by 1 base and J by 9 bases, leaving 17 bases between them. This CDR3 has 14 residues. Looked up from germline, CDR1 is SGHTS and CDR2 is YDEGEE. In nucleotides, the CDR3 is TGTGCCAGCAGCTTGTGGGGCCCCCGTACCGGGCAGTACTTC. It encodes CASSLWGPRTGQYF.

The chain uses TRBV30 and TRBJ1-4, with D possibly TRBD1 on 6 matching bases. Deletions cut 3 bases from V and 8 bases from J, with 10 bases between. The CDR3 sequence is 12 residues long. Germline values: CDR1 GTSNPN, CDR2 SVGIG (reference sequence). The CDR3 region has the DNA TGTGCCTGGAGGGCAGGGGAGGAAAAACTGTTTTTT. Its translation is CAWRAGEEKLFF.

The rearrangement links TRBV2 to TRBJ1-2; D gene uncertain. Germline values: CDR1 SNHLY, CDR2 FYNNEI. Deletions cut 7 bases from V and 1 base from J, with 7 bases between. CDR3 length: 12 residues. The DNA for the CDR3 is TGTGCCAGCACATCACTTAACTATGGCTACACCTTC. This translates into CASTSLNYGYTF.

This chain joins TRBV20-1 and TRBJ2-3, with TRBD1 matching 9 bases. The CDR3 spans 15 residues. Trimming cost V 3 bases and J 6 bases; bases outside gene matches: 10. The germline CDR1 and CDR2 sequences are DFQATT and SNEGSKA (reference sequence). In DNA, the CDR3 is TGCAGTGCTAGTCAGGGACAGGGAATATTGGATACGCAGTATTTT. Its translation: CSASQGQGILDTQYF.

The count of this clone is one. The chain links TRBV19 to TRBJ2-1, with 9 positions matching TRBD2. This CDR3 has 20 residues. Germline CDR1 LNHDA, CDR2 SQIVND (reference sequence). V shed 3 bases and J 7 bases; nucleotides not matched to a gene: 22. The CDR3 spells CASSIRGHSYGGGAANEQFF. CDR3 DNA sequence: TGTGCCAGTAGTATCCGGGGTCATTCCTATGGCGGGGGGGCGGCTAATGAGCAGTTCTTC.

The V and J genes are TRBV7-2 and TRBJ1-2, with D possibly matching TRBD1 (5 bases). Germline V lookup: CDR1 SGHTA, CDR2 FQGNSA. V was shortened by 1 base and J by 8 bases, with 11 bases between the two germline ends. The CDR3 contains 13 residues. The CDR3 spells CASSLDRRGGYTF. CDR3 in DNA: TGTGCCAGCAGCTTAGATCGGAGGGGAGGCTACACCTTC.

The chain couples TRBV7-2 to TRBJ1-1; unclear D gene. Trimming shortened V by 8 bases and J by 1 base, and 11 bases separated the two germline ends. The CDR3 covers 13 residues. Germline lookup yields CDR1 SGHTA and CDR2 FQGNSA. The CDR3 sequence is CASAKEWNTEAFF. CDR3 nucleotide sequence: TGTGCCAGCGCAAAGGAGTGGAACACTGAAGCTTTCTTT.

The chain employs TRBV7-9 and TRBJ2-3, with D possibly being TRBD1 (5 bases). The CDR3 has 13 amino acids. V was trimmed by 11 bases and J by 6 bases, leaving 18 bases between them. Germline V lookup: CDR1 SEHNR, CDR2 FQNEAQ (reference sequence). The CDR3 region has the DNA TGTGCCGGTGGGGCTCGCTTGGGCGATACGCAGTATTTT. Translation gives CAGGARLGDTQYF. The whole variable domain, filled in from reference TRBV7-9 and TRBJ2-3, reads DTGVSQNPRHKITKRGQNVTFRCDPISEHNRLYWYRQTLGQGPEFLTYFQNEAQLEKSRLLSDRFSAERPKGSFSTLEIQRTEQGDSAMYLCAGGARLGDTQYFGPGTRLTVL.

This clone was picked up one time. This chain uses TRBV2 with TRBJ1-1; D might be TRBD1 (6 bases). The V end was cut by 8 bases, the J end by 2 bases, with 18 bases between. Looked up from germline, CDR1 is SNHLY and CDR2 is FYNNEI. The CDR3 has 15 amino acids. The CDR3 bases are TGTGCCAGCCTCGGACAATTACAGGGTAACACTGAAGCTTTCTTT. It is translated as CASLGQLQGNTEAFF.

The chain employs TRBV19 and TRBJ2-6, with TRBD1 matching 7 bases. Germline V gene lookup returns CDR1 LNHDA and CDR2 SQIVND (reference sequence). Losses at the gene ends were 7 bases for V and 1 base for J; bases not matched to a gene: 7. This CDR3 contains 16 residues. The CDR3 here is CASTGTAQSGANVLTF. CDR3 nucleotides: TGTGCCAGTACCGGGACAGCCCAATCTGGGGCCAACGTCCTGACTTTC.

V gene TRBV6-5 combines with J gene TRBJ1-2; D unclear. This CDR3 contains 13 residues. V was pared by 6 bases and J by 4 bases, with 12 bases between. In germline, CDR1 is MNHEY, CDR2 SVGAGI. In DNA form, the CDR3 reads TGTGCCAGCAGACCTGGCCAGTTCTATGGCTACACCTTC. Translation: CASRPGQFYGYTF.